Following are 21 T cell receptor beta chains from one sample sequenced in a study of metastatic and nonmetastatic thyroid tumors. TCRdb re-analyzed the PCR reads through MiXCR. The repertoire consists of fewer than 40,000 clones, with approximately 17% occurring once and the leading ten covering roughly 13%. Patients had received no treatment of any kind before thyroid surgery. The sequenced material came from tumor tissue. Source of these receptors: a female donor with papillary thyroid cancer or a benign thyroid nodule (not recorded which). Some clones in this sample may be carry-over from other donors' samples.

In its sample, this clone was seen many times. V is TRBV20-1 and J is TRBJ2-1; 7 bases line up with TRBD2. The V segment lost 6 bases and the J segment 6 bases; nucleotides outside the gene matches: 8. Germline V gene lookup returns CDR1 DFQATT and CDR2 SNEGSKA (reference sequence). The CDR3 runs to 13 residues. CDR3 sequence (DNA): TGCAGTGCCCCCGGGACTACGGGCAATGAGCAGTTCTTC. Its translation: CSAPGTTGNEQFF.

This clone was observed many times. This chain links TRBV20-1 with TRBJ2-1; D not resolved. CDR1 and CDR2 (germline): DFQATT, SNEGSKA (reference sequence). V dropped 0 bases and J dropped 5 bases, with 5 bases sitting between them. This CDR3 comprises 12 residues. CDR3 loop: CSARETNNEQFF. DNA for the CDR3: TGCAGTGCTAGAGAGACAAACAATGAGCAGTTCTTC.

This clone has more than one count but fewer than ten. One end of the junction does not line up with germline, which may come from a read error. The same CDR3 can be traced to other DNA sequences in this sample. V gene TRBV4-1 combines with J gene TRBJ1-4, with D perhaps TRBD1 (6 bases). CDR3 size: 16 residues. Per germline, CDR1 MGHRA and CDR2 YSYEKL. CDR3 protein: CASSRARGATNEKLFF. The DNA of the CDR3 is TGCGCCAGCAGCCGAGCCCGGGGGGCGACTAATGAAAAACTGTTTTTC.

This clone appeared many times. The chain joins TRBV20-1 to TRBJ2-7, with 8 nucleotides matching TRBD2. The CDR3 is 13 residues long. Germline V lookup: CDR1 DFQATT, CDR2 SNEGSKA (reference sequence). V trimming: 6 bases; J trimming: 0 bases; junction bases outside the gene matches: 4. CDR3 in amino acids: CSAGRDYSYEQYF. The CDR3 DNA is TGCAGTGCCGGGAGGGACTACTCCTACGAGCAGTACTTC.

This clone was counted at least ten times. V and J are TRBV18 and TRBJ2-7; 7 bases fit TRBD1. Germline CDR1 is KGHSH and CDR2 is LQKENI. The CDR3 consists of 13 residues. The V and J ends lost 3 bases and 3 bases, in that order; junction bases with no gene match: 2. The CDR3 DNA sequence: TGTGCCAGCTCACCGGGACAGCTCTACGAGCAGTACTTC. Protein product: CASSPGQLYEQYF. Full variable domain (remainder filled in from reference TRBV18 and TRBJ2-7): NAGVMQNPRHLVRRRGQEARLRCSPMKGHSHVYWYRQLPEEGLKFMVYLQKENIIDESGMPKERFSAEFPKEGPSILRIQQVVRGDSAAYFCASSPGQLYEQYFGPGTRLTVT.

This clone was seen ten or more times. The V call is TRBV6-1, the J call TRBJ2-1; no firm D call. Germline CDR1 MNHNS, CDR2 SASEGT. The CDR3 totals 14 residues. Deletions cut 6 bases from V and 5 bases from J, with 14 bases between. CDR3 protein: CASSPAGLNNEQFF. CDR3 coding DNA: TGTGCCAGCAGCCCCGCCGGGCTAAACAATGAGCAGTTCTTC.

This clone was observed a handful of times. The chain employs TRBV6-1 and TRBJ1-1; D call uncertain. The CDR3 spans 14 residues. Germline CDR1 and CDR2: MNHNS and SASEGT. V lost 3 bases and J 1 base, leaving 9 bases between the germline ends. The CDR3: CASSDRHENTEAFF. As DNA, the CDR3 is TGTGCCAGCAGTGACCGACACGAGAACACTGAAGCTTTCTTT.

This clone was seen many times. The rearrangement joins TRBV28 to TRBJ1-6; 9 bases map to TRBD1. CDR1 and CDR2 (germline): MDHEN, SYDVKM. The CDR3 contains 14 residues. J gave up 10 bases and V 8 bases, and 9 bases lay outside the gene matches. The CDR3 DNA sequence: TGTGCCAGCTCAACTCGGACAGGGGTATCACCCCTCCACTTT. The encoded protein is CASSTRTGVSPLHF.

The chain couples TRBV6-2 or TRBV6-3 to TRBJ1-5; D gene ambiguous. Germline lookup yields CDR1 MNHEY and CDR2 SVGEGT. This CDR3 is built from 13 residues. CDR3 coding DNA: TGTGGCTCCCGCGGGTTCGGGAATCAGCCCCAGCATTTT. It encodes CGSRGFGNQPQHF.

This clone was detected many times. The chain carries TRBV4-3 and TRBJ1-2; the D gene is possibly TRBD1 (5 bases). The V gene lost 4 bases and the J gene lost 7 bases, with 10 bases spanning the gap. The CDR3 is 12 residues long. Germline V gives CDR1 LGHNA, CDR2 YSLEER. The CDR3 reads CASSLSGAGYTF. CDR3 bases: TGCGCCAGCAGCCTGAGCGGGGCTGGCTACACCTTC.

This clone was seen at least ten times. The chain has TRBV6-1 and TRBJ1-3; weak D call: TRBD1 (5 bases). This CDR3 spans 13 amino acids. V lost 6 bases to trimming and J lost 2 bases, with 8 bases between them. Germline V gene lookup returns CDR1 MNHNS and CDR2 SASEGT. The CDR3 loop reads CASSRAPGNTIYF. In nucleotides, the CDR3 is TGTGCCAGCAGCAGGGCCCCTGGAAACACCATATATTTT.

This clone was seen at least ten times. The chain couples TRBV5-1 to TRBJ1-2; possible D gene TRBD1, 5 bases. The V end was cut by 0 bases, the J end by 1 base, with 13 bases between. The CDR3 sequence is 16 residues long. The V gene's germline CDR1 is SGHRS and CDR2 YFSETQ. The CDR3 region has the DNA TGCGCCAGCAGCTTGGTCCCCCTGGGGGGTAACTATGGCTACACCTTC. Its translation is CASSLVPLGGNYGYTF.

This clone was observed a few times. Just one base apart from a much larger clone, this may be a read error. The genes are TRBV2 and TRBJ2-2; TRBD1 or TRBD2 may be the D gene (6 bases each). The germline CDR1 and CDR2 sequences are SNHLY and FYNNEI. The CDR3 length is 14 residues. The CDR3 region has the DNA TGTTCCAGCAAAAAGGGGGGAGTCACCGGGGAGCTGTTTTTT. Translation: CSSKKGGVTGELFF.

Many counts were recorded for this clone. The CDR3 here is CASSERGGGPSGGYTF. In DNA, the CDR3 is TGTGCCAGCAGTGAAAGGGGGGGTGGACCTTCGGGTGGCTACACCTTC. This chain connects TRBV6-1 to TRBJ1-2; D may be TRBD1 (6 bases). This CDR3 is 16 amino acids long. V gave up 2 bases and J gave up 7 bases, with 20 bases separating them. CDR1 is MNHNS, CDR2 SASEGT, per germline.

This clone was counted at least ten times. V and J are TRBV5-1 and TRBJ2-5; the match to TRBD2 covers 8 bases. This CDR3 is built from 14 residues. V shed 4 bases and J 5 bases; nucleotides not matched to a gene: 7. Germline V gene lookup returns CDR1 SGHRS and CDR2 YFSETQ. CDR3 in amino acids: CASSPTSAKETQYF. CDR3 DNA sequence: TGCGCCAGCAGCCCGACTAGCGCTAAGGAGACCCAGTACTTC.

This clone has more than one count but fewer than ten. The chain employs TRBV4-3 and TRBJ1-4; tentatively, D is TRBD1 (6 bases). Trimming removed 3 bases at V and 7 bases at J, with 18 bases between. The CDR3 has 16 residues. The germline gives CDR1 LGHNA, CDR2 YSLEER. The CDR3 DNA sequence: TGCGCCAGCAGCCAGCGAGGACAGATAAATAGTGAAAAACTGTTTTTT. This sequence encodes CASSQRGQINSEKLFF.

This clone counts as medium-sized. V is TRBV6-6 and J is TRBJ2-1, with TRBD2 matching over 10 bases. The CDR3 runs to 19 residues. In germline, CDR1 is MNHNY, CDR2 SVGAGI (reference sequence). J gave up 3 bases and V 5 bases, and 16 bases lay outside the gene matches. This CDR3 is CASSRLTVASGRGYNEQFF. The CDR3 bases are TGTGCCAGCAGTCGATTGACAGTTGCTAGCGGGAGAGGCTACAATGAGCAGTTCTTC.

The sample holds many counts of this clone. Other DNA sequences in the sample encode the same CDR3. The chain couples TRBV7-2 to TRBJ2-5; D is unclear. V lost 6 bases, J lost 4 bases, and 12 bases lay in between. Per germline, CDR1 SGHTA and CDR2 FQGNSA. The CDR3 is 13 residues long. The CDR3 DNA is TGTGCCAGCAGATTAAACCCATCAGAGACCCAGTACTTC. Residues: CASRLNPSETQYF.

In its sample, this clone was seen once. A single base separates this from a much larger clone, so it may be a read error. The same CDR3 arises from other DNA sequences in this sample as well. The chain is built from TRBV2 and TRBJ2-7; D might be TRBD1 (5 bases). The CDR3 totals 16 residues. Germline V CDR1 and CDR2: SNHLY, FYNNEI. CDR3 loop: CASKDGRRQTTYEQYF. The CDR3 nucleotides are TGCGCCAGCAAAGATGGGCGACGACAGACGACGTACGAGCAGTACTTC.

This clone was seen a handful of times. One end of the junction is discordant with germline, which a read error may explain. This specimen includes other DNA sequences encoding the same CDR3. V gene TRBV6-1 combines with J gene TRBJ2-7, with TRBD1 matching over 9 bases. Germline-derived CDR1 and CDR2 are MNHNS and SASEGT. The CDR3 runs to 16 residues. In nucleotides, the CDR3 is TGTGCCAGCAGTAAAACAGGGGGCTGTTTCTCCCACGAGCAGTACTTC. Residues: CASSKTGGCFSHEQYF.

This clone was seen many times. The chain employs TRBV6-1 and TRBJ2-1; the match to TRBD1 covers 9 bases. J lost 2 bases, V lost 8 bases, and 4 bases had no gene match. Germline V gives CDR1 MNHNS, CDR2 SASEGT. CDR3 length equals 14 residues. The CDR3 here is CASAWTGAYNEQFF. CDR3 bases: TGTGCCAGCGCCTGGACAGGGGCCTACAATGAGCAGTTCTTC.